This T cell receptor beta chain originates from a study of human T cells and chemical hapten exposure. On the study more broadly: Across samples, TCR yields varied, mostly owing to small differences in pooled library volumes.

The length of the CDR3 is 13 residues. V was cut by 10 bases and J by 6 bases, with 18 bases left in between. Time point of the sample: patch test 1, 2 weeks after DPC sensitization. Regarding treatment: therapeutic diphenylcyclopropenone sensitization with weekly scalp DPC. Participating donors were patients with alopecia, aged 18 to 70 years, considered appropriate candidates for DPC. This clonotype was observed many times. In the original workflow: Sampled TCR counts reached a median of roughly 100,000 per sample, with values ranging from roughly 20,000 to 750,000. TCRdb fed the RACE reads into MiXCR, producing one record per CDR3 protein. These V and J calls derive from TCRdb rather than the authors' analysis. Counted here are 300,000 to 450,000 distinct CDR3 sequences, roughly 4.8% occurring once; the ten biggest clones make up roughly 2.4%.

The clonotype comes from a woman in her forties or fifties with alopecia areata. Some clones in this sample may be carry-over from other donors' samples. This sequence joins TRBV12-3 or TRBV12-4 and TRBJ1-1, with a weak D call TRBD1 (6 bases). The sequenced sample was whole blood, obtained in connection with sensitization to the hapten diphenylcyclopropenone (DPC). The CDR3 region is CATRGEGPAEAFF. CDR3 sequence (DNA): TGTGCCACCAGGGGAGAGGGTCCTGCTGAAGCTTTCTTT.